These 30 T cell receptor beta chains share one sample of origin, sequenced in a study of blood T cells in healthy people across ages. A second about 7 to 11 cycle PCR used barcoded and J-beta primers. MiXCR, run by TCRdb on the 5' RACE reads, gives a single entry per CDR3 protein. The data hold around 800,000 distinct CDR3 sequences, with 25% to 30% observed a single time. The same specimen was also included in a second study, on T cells of mothers and their children.

The sequenced sample was blood. These receptor sequences come from a boy between 10 and 17 years old in good health.

The chain is built from TRBV5-6 and TRBJ2-1; the D is unclear. V was clipped by 4 bases and J by 4 bases, with 18 bases between them. The CDR3 totals 16 residues. Germline V gives CDR1 SGHDT, CDR2 YYEEEE. CDR3 nucleotides: TGTGCCAGCAGCACCGTTGAGACTTTAATTTACAATGAGCAGTTCTTC. This sequence encodes CASSTVETLIYNEQFF.

The rearrangement links TRBV19 to TRBJ2-3, with unresolved D. Per germline, CDR1 LNHDA and CDR2 SQIVND (reference sequence). V lost 10 bases, J lost 8 bases, and 10 bases lay in between. There are 10 residues in the CDR3. CDR3 protein: CATGMVTQYF. CDR3 sequence (DNA): TGTGCCACCGGTATGGTTACGCAGTATTTT.

This clonotype appeared a few times. J is TRBJ2-5 and V is TRBV5-1, with D possibly TRBD1 on 5 matching bases. Germline V lookup: CDR1 SGHRS, CDR2 YFSETQ. V was cut by 4 bases and J by 3 bases, with 19 bases left in between. The CDR3 contains 16 residues. The CDR3 here is CASSPQGSFGEETQYF. The CDR3 nucleotides read TGCGCCAGCAGCCCCCAGGGCAGCTTCGGTGAAGAGACCCAGTACTTC.

This clonotype was counted between two and nine times. V gene TRBV7-9 combines with J gene TRBJ2-1; 12 nucleotides align to TRBD2. This CDR3 has 16 residues. Unmatched junction bases numbered 7, after V lost 6 bases and J lost 4 bases. Germline V gene lookup returns CDR1 SEHNR and CDR2 FQNEAQ (reference sequence). Written as DNA, the CDR3 is TGTGCCAGCAGGAGGACTAGCGGGGCACTATACAATGAGCAGTTCTTC. Translated, it gives CASRRTSGALYNEQFF.

The table lists this clonotype with a few counts. This chain joins TRBV20-1 and TRBJ2-5; D perhaps matches TRBD2 (5 bases). The CDR3 spans 15 residues. Per germline, CDR1 DFQATT and CDR2 SNEGSKA (reference sequence). Deletions cut 2 bases from V and 5 bases from J, with 18 bases between. The CDR3, as DNA: TGCAGTGCTAGAATTTCGACCCGCGGGTATGAGACCCAGTACTTC. Its protein is CSARISTRGYETQYF.

This clonotype has just a few counts. V is TRBV5-1 and J is TRBJ2-1, with TRBD2 matching 10 bases. V gave up 4 bases and J gave up 5 bases; unmatched junction bases: 6. CDR1 and CDR2 (germline): SGHRS, YFSETQ. This CDR3 contains 15 residues. CDR3 sequence: CASSGLAGVNNEQFF. For the CDR3, the DNA is TGCGCCAGCAGCGGTCTAGCGGGGGTCAACAATGAGCAGTTCTTC. Supplemented by reference TRBV5-1 and TRBJ2-1, the full variable domain reads KAGVTQTPRYLIKTRGQQVTLSCSPISGHRSVSWYQQTPGQGLQFLFEYFSETQRNKGNFPGRFSGRQFSNSRSEMNVSTLELGDSALYLCASSGLAGVNNEQFFGPGTRLTVL.

The rearrangement joins TRBV5-1 to TRBJ2-5, with 9 bases identical to TRBD2. CDR1 and CDR2 from the germline V gene are SGHRS and YFSETQ. Trimming removed 5 bases from V and 4 bases from J; junction bases left unmatched: 12. The CDR3 runs to 16 residues. The CDR3: CASRSAGGAIGETQYF. In DNA, the CDR3 is TGCGCCAGCAGATCCGCGGGGGGGGCGATTGGAGAGACCCAGTACTTC.

This clonotype appeared many times. The rearrangement uses TRBV12-3 or TRBV12-4 and TRBJ2-1; TRBD2 matches at 9 bases. CDR3 size: 16 residues. With V trimmed by 5 bases and J by 5 bases, 10 bases remained unmatched. CDR3 protein: CASSPPASGVNNEQFF. The CDR3 coding sequence is TGTGCCAGCAGTCCGCCGGCTAGCGGGGTAAACAATGAGCAGTTCTTC.

This clonotype occurred a few times. CDR3 sequence reads: CATSRQGARNEQFF. The CDR3 bases are TGTGCCACCAGCAGACAGGGGGCCCGCAATGAGCAGTTCTTC. This chain links TRBV15 with TRBJ2-5; 8 nucleotides agree with TRBD1. The J call could be wrong; TRBJ2-1 is a better fit for the DNA end. The CDR3 spans 14 residues. Germline V gene sequence: CDR1 LNHNV, CDR2 YYDKDF (reference sequence).

This clonotype has more than one count but fewer than ten. This chain joins TRBV7-2 and TRBJ2-5, with TRBD2 as a possible D gene (5 bases). The V end was cut by 2 bases, the J end by 5 bases, with 12 bases between. The CDR3 spans 14 residues. Germline V gene sequence: CDR1 SGHTA, CDR2 FQGNSA. The CDR3 DNA follows: TGTGCCAGCAGCTTAATCGATTGGAGGGAGACCCAGTACTTC. Encoded protein: CASSLIDWRETQYF.

In its sample, this clonotype was seen a few times. V and J are TRBV7-9 and TRBJ2-3; D may match TRBD1 or TRBD2 (5 bases each). The V end was cut by 7 bases, the J end by 2 bases, with 16 bases between. CDR1 and CDR2 (germline): SEHNR, FQNEAQ (reference sequence). The CDR3 is made up of 15 amino acids. The CDR3 bases are TGTGCCAGCACCTATTTGGGGGAGCTCACAGATACGCAGTATTTT. Translated, it gives CASTYLGELTDTQYF.

This chain links TRBV3-1 with TRBJ1-5; no definite D call. This CDR3 has 17 amino acids. V lost 0 bases to trimming and J lost 0 bases, with 12 bases between them. The germline V gene has CDR1 LGHDT and CDR2 YNNKEL (reference sequence). As DNA, the CDR3 is TGTGCCAGCAGCCAAGATGGCTTAGGCTCTAGCAATCAGCCCCAGCATTTT. Translation: CASSQDGLGSSNQPQHF. The full variable domain, with the rest looked up from reference TRBV3-1 and TRBJ1-5, is DTAVSQTPKYLVTQMGNDKSIKCEQNLGHDTMYWYKQDSKKFLKIMFSYNNKELIINETVPNRFSPKSPDKAHLNLHINSLELGDSAVYFCASSQDGLGSSNQPQHFGDGTRLSIL.

The chain uses TRBV20-1 and TRBJ2-1; weak D call: TRBD2 (5 bases). The CDR3 consists of 14 residues. V lost 2 bases and J 3 bases, leaving 11 bases between the germline ends. Germline V gene data show CDR1 as DFQATT and CDR2 as SNEGSKA (reference sequence). CDR3 in DNA: TGCAGTGCTAGATCTGGACTCGACTACAATGAGCAGTTCTTC. Protein product: CSARSGLDYNEQFF.

The chain recombines TRBV5-5 with TRBJ2-4; 9 bases map to TRBD2. The CDR3 spans 16 residues. The V segment lost 0 bases and the J segment 7 bases; nucleotides outside the gene matches: 8. The germline CDR1 and CDR2 sequences are SGHKS and YYEKEE (reference sequence). The chain's CDR3 is CASSLGNSGGVNIQYF. The CDR3 region has the DNA TGTGCCAGCAGCTTGGGTAATAGCGGGGGAGTCAACATTCAGTACTTC.

The chain employs TRBV14 and TRBJ1-6; a weak D match, TRBD1 (5 bases). The CDR3 has 13 residues. V lost 6 bases to trimming and J lost 6 bases, with 9 bases between them. The V gene's germline CDR1 is SGHDN and CDR2 FVKESK. The CDR3 sequence is CASSWDRNSPLHF. CDR3 in DNA: TGTGCCAGCAGTTGGGACCGTAATTCACCCCTCCACTTT.

This clonotype was counted a single time. The V call is TRBV20-1, the J call TRBJ2-7; D may correspond to TRBD1 or TRBD2 (5 bases each). CDR3 length: 14 amino acids. Between the trimmed V and J ends, which lost 5 bases and 4 bases, there was a span of 18 bases. Looked up from germline, CDR1 is DFQATT and CDR2 is SNEGSKA (reference sequence). The CDR3 nucleotides read TGCAGTGCTGGGAAGAGTGGGGGAGCGTACGAGCAGTACTTC. Its translation is CSAGKSGGAYEQYF.

With respect to this clonotype: Compared with germline, one end of the junction differs, possibly owing to a read error. The chain employs TRBV20-1 and TRBJ2-1, with 14 bases aligning to TRBD2. The germline V gene has CDR1 DFQATT and CDR2 SNEGSKA (reference sequence). This CDR3 spans 17 amino acids. The CDR3 is CSAGTSGGPSSYNELFF. CDR3 DNA: TGCAGTGCGGGGACTAGCGGGGGCCCGAGCTCCTACAATGAGCTGTTCTTC.

This clonotype was counted a few times. V and J are TRBV18 and TRBJ1-1, with a tentative D call TRBD1 (6 bases). The CDR3 totals 15 residues. Trimming stripped 2 bases from V and 1 base from J, with 11 bases between. Germline V lookup: CDR1 KGHSH, CDR2 LQKENI. The CDR3 nucleotides read TGTGCCAGCTCACCATCGGACAGTAGGAACACTGAAGCTTTCTTT. Protein sequence: CASSPSDSRNTEAFF.

Worth noting for this clonotype: A much larger clone differs from this one at a single base, so this may be a read error. The chain carries TRBV6-4 and TRBJ2-2, with a possible D match to TRBD1 (5 bases). CDR3 length equals 16 residues. The germline V gene encodes CDR1 MRHNA and CDR2 SNTAGT. CDR3 residues: CVSRKEQGSNTGELFF. The CDR3 DNA reads as TGTGTCAGTCGCAAGGAGCAGGGCTCGAACACCGGGGAGCTGTTTTTT.

J is TRBJ2-2 and V is TRBV6-5; D is possibly TRBD1 (5 bases). This CDR3 is built from 13 residues. Germline CDR1 and CDR2: MNHEY and SVGAGI. Between the trimmed V and J ends, which lost 2 bases and 8 bases, there was a span of 9 bases. CDR3 nucleotide sequence: TGTGCCAGCAGTTACAGGGGTAGTGGGGAGCTGTTTTTT. Protein product: CASSYRGSGELFF.

Notes on this clonotype: No conserved phenylalanine or tryptophan is present at the end of the CDR3, so a read error is the likely explanation. The rearrangement links TRBV7-3 to TRBJ2-5; the D is unclear. V lost 10 bases and J lost 1, with 10 bases in between. The CDR3 is made up of 12 amino acids. Germline V gene sequence: CDR1 SGHTA, CDR2 FQGTGA. This CDR3 reads CATTLIQETQYL. The CDR3 DNA follows: TGTGCCACCACTTTGATCCAAGAGACCCAGTACCTC.

The chain links TRBV20-1 to TRBJ2-1, with 9 nucleotides matching TRBD1. The junction had 9 bases not matched to a gene; V was cut back by 6 bases and J by 9 bases. CDR1 and CDR2 from the germline V gene are DFQATT and SNEGSKA (reference sequence). The CDR3 spans 13 residues. CDR3 bases: TGCAGTGCCCCGGGGGGACAGGGTGGTGAGCAGTTCTTC. Protein product: CSAPGGQGGEQFF.

This clonotype was seen more than once but under ten times. This sequence joins TRBV7-8 and TRBJ2-5; 8 bases match TRBD1. V trimming: 1 base; J trimming: 5 bases; junction bases outside the gene matches: 6. The CDR3 loop spans 15 amino acids. From germline, CDR1 is SGHVS and CDR2 FQNEAQ. In DNA form, the CDR3 reads TGTGCCAGCAGCTTAGGGACAGGGACGTCGGAGACCCAGTACTTC. This translates into CASSLGTGTSETQYF.

The gene calls are TRBV27 and TRBJ2-2, with D perhaps TRBD1 (5 bases). The V gene lost 3 bases and the J gene lost 6 bases, with 8 bases spanning the gap. CDR1 is MNHEY, CDR2 SMNVEV, per germline (reference sequence). This CDR3 is 13 amino acids long. The CDR3 nucleotides read TGTGCCAGCAGTTTTTGGGGCCCCGGGGAGCTGTTTTTT. Protein sequence: CASSFWGPGELFF.

This clonotype was detected a few times. This chain connects TRBV6-5 to TRBJ2-7; TRBD1 matches 9 bases. Unmatched junction bases numbered 5, after V lost 5 bases and J lost 6 bases. Germline V gene data show CDR1 as MNHEY and CDR2 as SVGAGI. CDR3 length: 13 residues. The CDR3 here is CASSLQGACEQYF. CDR3 nucleotides: TGTGCCAGCAGTCTACAGGGGGCCTGCGAGCAGTACTTC.

This clonotype was found many times. The chain couples TRBV20-1 to TRBJ2-5; 12 bases align to TRBD2. V trimming: 0 bases; J trimming: 5 bases; junction bases outside the gene matches: 10. This CDR3 is built from 17 residues. Germline V gene lookup returns CDR1 DFQATT and CDR2 SNEGSKA (reference sequence). The DNA for the CDR3 is TGCAGTGCTAGAGATTCAACTAGCGGGGGGCGGGGGGAGACCCAGTACTTC. This gives the protein CSARDSTSGGRGETQYF.

The CDR3 bases are TGCGCCAGCAGTGAGACGGGGGGGCTTATCGGGGAGCTGTTTTTT. It encodes CASSETGGLIGELFF. The V call is TRBV10-2, the J call TRBJ2-2; the match to TRBD2 covers 8 bases. This CDR3 spans 15 amino acids. Germline V gene sequence: CDR1 WSHSY, CDR2 SAAADI. V lost 2 bases to trimming and J lost 7 bases; unmatched junction nucleotides: 6.

V is TRBV11-2 and J is TRBJ1-5; D unclear. The germline gives CDR1 SGHAT, CDR2 FQNNGV. The V gene lost 2 bases and the J gene lost 7 bases, with 15 bases spanning the gap. The CDR3 is made up of 15 amino acids. The CDR3 reads CASSLNMGVGQPQHF. CDR3 sequence (DNA): TGTGCCAGCAGCTTAAATATGGGCGTCGGACAGCCCCAGCATTTT.

This clonotype was seen repeatedly, ten times or more. The V call is TRBV12-3 or TRBV12-4, the J call TRBJ2-3, with 8 nucleotides matching TRBD1. The V segment lost 6 bases and the J segment 6 bases; nucleotides outside the gene matches: 8. The CDR3 has 14 amino acids. The CDR3, as DNA: TGTGCCAGCAGAAAGGGACAGGAGGCGGATACGCAGTATTTT. Protein product: CASRKGQEADTQYF.

This chain links TRBV4-2 with TRBJ2-3, with TRBD2 as a possible D gene (7 bases). There are 15 residues in the CDR3. Germline lookup yields CDR1 LGHNA and CDR2 YNFKEQ. V lost 3 bases and J 0 bases, leaving 10 bases between the germline ends. This CDR3 reads CASSHGGGSTDTQYF. Here the CDR3 DNA reads TGTGCCAGCAGCCATGGCGGGGGCAGCACAGATACGCAGTATTTT.